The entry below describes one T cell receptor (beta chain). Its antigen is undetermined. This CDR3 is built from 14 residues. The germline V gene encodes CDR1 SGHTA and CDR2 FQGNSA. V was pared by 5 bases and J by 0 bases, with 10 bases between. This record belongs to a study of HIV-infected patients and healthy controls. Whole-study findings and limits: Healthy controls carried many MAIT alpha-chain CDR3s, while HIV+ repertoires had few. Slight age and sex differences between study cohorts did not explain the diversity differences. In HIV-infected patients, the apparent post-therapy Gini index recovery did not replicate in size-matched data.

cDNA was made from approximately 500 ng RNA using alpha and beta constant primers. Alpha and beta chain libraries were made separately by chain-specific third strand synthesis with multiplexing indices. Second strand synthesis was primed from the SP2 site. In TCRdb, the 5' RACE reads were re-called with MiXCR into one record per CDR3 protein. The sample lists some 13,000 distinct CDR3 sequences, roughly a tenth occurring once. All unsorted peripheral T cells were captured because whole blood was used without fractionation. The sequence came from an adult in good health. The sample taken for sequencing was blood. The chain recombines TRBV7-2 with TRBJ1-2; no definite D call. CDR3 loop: CASSRSTANYGYTF. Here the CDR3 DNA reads TGTGCCAGCAGCCGATCGACTGCTAACTATGGCTACACCTTC. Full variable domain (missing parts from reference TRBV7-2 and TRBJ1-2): GAGVSQSPSNKVTEKGKDVELRCDPISGHTALYWYRQSLGQGLEFLIYFQGNSAPDKSGLPSDRFSAERTGGSVSTLTIQRTQQEDSAVYLCASSRSTANYGYTFGSGTRLTVV.